There are many counts of the clone carrying this T cell receptor beta chain. Its antigen remains unknown. This sample was taken from a study of T cell repertoires in cytomegalovirus infection. Study as a whole: Carrying CMV and the relevant HLA type showed in public TCR beta signatures.

V was cut by 8 bases and J by 3 bases, with 8 bases left in between. The CDR3 covers 13 residues. Germline lookup yields CDR1 SNHLY and CDR2 FYNNEI. One entry per CDR3 protein results from TCRdb running MiXCR on the reads. The sample lists 100,000 or so distinct CDR3 sequences; about 17% were seen once. Regarding the study as a whole: Dominating the ex vivo response were HLA-C-restricted CMV-specific TCR beta clonotypes.

Source material: PBMCs. The rearrangement uses TRBV2 and TRBJ1-6; D gene uncertain. The TCR comes from a human donor in good health (CMV status not recorded). Some clones in this sample may be carry-over from other donors' samples. CDR3 sequence reads: CASGRFYNSPLHF. The CDR3 DNA follows: TGTGCCAGCGGACGGTTCTATAATTCACCCCTCCACTTT.